This TCR beta chain is from a study of monozygotic twins with inflammatory bowel disease. Germline lookup yields CDR1 DFQATT and CDR2 SNEGSKA (reference sequence). The CDR3 has 14 amino acids. TCRdb re-called the 5' RACE reads and shows each CDR3 protein once, DNA omitted. Reported are around 100,000 distinct CDR3 sequences; the ten largest clones contain more than 1.5%. Sequencing input: blood. The chain links TRBV20-1 to TRBJ1-5; TCRdb gives TRBD1 as the D gene, but with no DNA this cannot be confirmed. This sequence originates from a human donor with ulcerative colitis or Crohn's disease, or a healthy co-twin of an affected twin (not recorded which). CDR3 amino acids: CSAKSGTGTQPQHF.